These 4 T cell receptor beta chains came from one sample sequenced in a study of PD-1 blockade in classical Hodgkin lymphoma. After autologous stem cell transplantation all patients relapsed, and prior brentuximab vedotin exposure differed between cohorts. Profiling relied on immunoSEQ multiplex PCR, and the TCRdb table lists in-frame clones only, not all of them. The sample shows 75,000 to 100,000 clones, approximately 80% of them seen only once. Sequences were derived from peripheral blood mononuclear cells (PBMCs), sampled before the second cycle of nivolumab. The receptors originated from a human donor with classical Hodgkin lymphoma.

This chain connects TRBV19 to TRBJ1-5; TRBD1 is a possible D gene (5 bases). The CDR3 is made up of 17 amino acids. The germline V gene has CDR1 LNHDA and CDR2 SQIVND (reference sequence). Trimming shortened V by 8 bases and J by 0 bases, and 20 bases separated the two germline ends. CDR3 nucleotides: TGTGCCAGTCAATTTGGTGGCCGGGGCCTTAGCAATCAGCCCCAGCATTTT. Protein product: CASQFGGRGLSNQPQHF.

The chain combines TRBV6-6 with TRBJ1-2; D not resolved. The CDR3 covers 13 residues. CDR1 and CDR2 (germline): MNHNY, SVGAGI (reference sequence). Trimming took 1 base from V and 5 from J, leaving 8 bases between them. In nucleotides, the CDR3 is TGTGCCAGCAGTTACTTGGCGGGGTATGGCTACACCTTC. This gives the protein CASSYLAGYGYTF.

The chain is built from TRBV5-1 and TRBJ2-5; D gene ambiguous. Deletions cut 3 bases from V and 1 base from J, with 7 bases between. This CDR3 has 13 amino acids. Germline CDR1 reads SGHRS; CDR2 reads YFSETQ. CDR3 region: CASSYDGQETQYF. CDR3 DNA sequence: TGCGCCAGCAGCTATGACGGCCAAGAGACCCAGTACTTC. Full variable domain (rest looked up from reference TRBV5-1 and TRBJ2-5): KAGVTQTPRYLIKTRGQQVTLSCSPISGHRSVSWYQQTPGQGLQFLFEYFSETQRNKGNFPGRFSGRQFSNSRSEMNVSTLELGDSALYLCASSYDGQETQYFGPGTRLLVL.

The gene calls are TRBV6-1 and TRBJ1-6; a weak D match, TRBD1 (5 bases). The V and J ends lost 4 bases and 7 bases respectively, with 14 bases between them. Germline CDR1 reads MNHNS; CDR2 reads SASEGT. The CDR3 contains 15 residues. The CDR3 reads CASSAGSGGNSPLHF. CDR3 coding DNA: TGTGCCAGCAGTGCTGGGTCCGGGGGGAATTCACCCCTCCACTTT.